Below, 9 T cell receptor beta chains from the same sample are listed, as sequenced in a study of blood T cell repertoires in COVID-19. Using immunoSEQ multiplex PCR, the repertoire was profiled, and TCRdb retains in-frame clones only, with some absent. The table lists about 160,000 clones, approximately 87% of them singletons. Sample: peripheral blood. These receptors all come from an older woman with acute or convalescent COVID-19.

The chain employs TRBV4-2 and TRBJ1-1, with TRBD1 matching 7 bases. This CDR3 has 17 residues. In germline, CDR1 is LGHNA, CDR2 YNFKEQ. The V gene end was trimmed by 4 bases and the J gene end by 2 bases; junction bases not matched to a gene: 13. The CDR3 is CASSRLKVGGGNTEAFF. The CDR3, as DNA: TGTGCCAGCAGCCGGCTCAAGGTAGGGGGCGGAAACACTGAAGCTTTCTTT.

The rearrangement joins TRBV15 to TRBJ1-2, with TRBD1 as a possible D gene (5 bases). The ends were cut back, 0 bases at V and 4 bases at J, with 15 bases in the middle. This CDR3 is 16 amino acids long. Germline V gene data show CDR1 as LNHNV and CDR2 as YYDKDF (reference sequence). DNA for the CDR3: TGTGCCACCAGCAGAGATAGAGGCAGGGTGGGCTATGGCTACACCTTC. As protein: CATSRDRGRVGYGYTF. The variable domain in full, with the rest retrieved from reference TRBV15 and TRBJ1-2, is DAMVIQNPRYQVTQFGKPVTLSCSQTLNHNVMYWYQQKSSQAPKLLFHYYDKDFNNEADTPDNFQSRRPNTSFCFLDIRSPGLGDTAMYLCATSRDRGRVGYGYTFGSGTRLTVV.

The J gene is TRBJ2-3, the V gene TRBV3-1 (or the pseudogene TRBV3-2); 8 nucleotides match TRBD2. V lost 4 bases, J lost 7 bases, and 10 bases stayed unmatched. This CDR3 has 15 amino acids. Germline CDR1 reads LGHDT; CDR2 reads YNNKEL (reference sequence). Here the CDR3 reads CASSLGLARGNTQYF. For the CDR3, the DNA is TGTGCCAGCAGCCTAGGACTAGCTCGGGGAAATACGCAGTATTTT.

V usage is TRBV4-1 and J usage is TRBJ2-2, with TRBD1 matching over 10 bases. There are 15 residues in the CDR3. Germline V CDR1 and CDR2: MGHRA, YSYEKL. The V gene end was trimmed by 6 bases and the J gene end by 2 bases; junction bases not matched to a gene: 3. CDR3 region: CASSRTGGNTGELFF. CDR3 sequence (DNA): TGCGCCAGCAGTAGGACAGGGGGAAACACCGGGGAGCTGTTTTTT.

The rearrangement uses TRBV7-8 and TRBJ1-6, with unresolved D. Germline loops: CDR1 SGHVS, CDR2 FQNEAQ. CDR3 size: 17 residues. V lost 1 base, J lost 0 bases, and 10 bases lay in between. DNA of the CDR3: TGTGCCAGCAGCTTAGGCAGCCGGAGCTCCTATAATTCACCCCTCCACTTT. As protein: CASSLGSRSSYNSPLHF.

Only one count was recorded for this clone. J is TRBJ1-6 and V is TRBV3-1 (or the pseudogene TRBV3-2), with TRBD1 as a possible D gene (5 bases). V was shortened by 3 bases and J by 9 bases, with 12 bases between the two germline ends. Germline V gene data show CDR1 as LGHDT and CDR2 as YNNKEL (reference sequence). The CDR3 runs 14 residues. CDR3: CASSHGGGGSPLHF. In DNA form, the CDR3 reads TGTGCCAGCAGCCACGGGGGAGGAGGTTCACCCCTCCACTTT.

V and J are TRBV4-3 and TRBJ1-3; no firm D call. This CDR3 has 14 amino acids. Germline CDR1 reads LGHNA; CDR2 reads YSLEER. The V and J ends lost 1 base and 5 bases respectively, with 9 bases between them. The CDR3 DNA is TGCGCCAGCAGCCAAGCCGCCAGGAGAAACACCATATATTTT. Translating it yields CASSQAARRNTIYF.

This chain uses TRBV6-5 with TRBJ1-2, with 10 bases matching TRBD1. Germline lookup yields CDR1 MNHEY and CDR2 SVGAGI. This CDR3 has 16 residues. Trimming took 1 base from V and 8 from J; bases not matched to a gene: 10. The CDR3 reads CASSYLWGQGMNGYTF. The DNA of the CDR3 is TGTGCCAGCAGTTACTTATGGGGACAGGGGATGAACGGCTACACCTTC.

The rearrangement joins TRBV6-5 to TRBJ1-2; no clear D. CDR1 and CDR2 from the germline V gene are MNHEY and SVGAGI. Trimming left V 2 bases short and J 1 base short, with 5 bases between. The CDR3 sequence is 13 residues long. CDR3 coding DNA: TGTGCCAGCAGTTACAGGAGTAACTATGGCTACACCTTC. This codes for CASSYRSNYGYTF.